This entry concerns a single T cell receptor beta chain. Antigen: not known. Libraries for TCRalpha and TCRbeta carried sample barcodes and unique molecular identifiers via 5'RACE. Each CDR3 protein is one row after TCRdb ran MiXCR on the 5' RACE reads. The data show about 110,000 distinct CDR3 sequences, with about a sixth seen just once and roughly 6% held by the top ten. This entry comes from a study of T-cell memory formation after mild COVID-19. The study's findings and limits: Second-wave clones reaching peak frequency on day 37 lacked confirmed SARS-CoV-2 specificity.

The CDR3 totals 14 residues. Between the trimmed V and J ends, which lost 3 bases and 0 bases, there was a span of 10 bases. Germline V gene data show CDR1 as DFQATT and CDR2 as SNEGSKA (reference sequence). Sequenced material: PBMCs or a T cell subset sorted from them (not recorded which). The V gene is TRBV20-1, the J gene TRBJ2-3; D uncertain. The clonotype was recovered from a man between 18 and 35 years old who had mild COVID-19 (a few samples of this study predate the infection). Cell type and time point are not known. The CDR3: CSARVQTSTDTQYF. CDR3 DNA: TGCAGTGCTAGGGTGCAGACTAGCACAGATACGCAGTATTTT.